The following is a T cell receptor beta chain sequence with its context. Germline assignment: CDR1 SQVTM and CDR2 ANQGSEA. V lost 7 bases, J lost 6 bases, and 10 bases stayed unmatched. The CDR3 has 13 amino acids. These data belong to a study of blood T cell repertoires in COVID-19. About the study: Samples came from the United States, Italy and Spain, spanning acute and convalescent COVID-19. T cells, B-cell-depleted T cells, or PBMCs supplied cDNA or gDNA.

Under the authors' procedure: Quantification of nucleated cells was approximated via reference gene primer amplification. Profiled with immunoSEQ multiplex PCR; TCRdb holds only in-frame clones, not every one. That table gives V, J and clone size, and the DNA gave D and trimming. The table lists roughly 390,000 clones, around 84% of them singletons, with under 4% in the top ten. This sequence joins TRBV29-1 and TRBJ2-7; TRBD1 matches at 9 bases. Sequenced input: peripheral blood. This receptor was obtained from a woman younger than 30 with acute or convalescent COVID-19. The CDR3 DNA reads as TGCAGCGCTCAGGGACAGGGCATCCCCGAGCAGTACTTC. Translating gives CSAQGQGIPEQYF.